Detailed here is one T cell receptor beta chain. Amplification started from genomic DNA. Multiplex PCR with 30 forward and 13 reverse primers amplified the TCR beta CDR3. Each CDR3 protein gets one entry after TCRdb re-called the multiplex PCR reads with MiXCR. The sample records 250,000 to 300,000 distinct CDR3 sequences, more than 45% being singletons. Germline lookup yields CDR1 MNHEY and CDR2 SMNVEV (reference sequence). Trimming shortened V by 4 bases and J by 0 bases, and 13 bases separated the two germline ends. The CDR3 sequence is 16 residues long. The entry originates in a study of type 1 and type 2 diabetes patients.

The TCR originated in a man younger than 35 with type 2 diabetes. This chain connects TRBV27 to TRBJ2-1; D perhaps matches TRBD1 (6 bases). The sequenced material came from peripheral blood mononuclear cells (PBMCs). The CDR3 DNA sequence: TGTGCCAGCAGTTGGTCGGGACAAAGCTCCTACAATGAGCAGTTCTTC. Its translation is CASSWSGQSSYNEQFF.